This TCR beta chain was profiled in a study of CD8 T cells in Susac syndrome. As for this clonotype: The antigen is undetermined.

The germline V and J ends were trimmed by 7 bases and 0 bases, with 11 bases remaining between them. The CDR3 is 14 residues long. The germline gives CDR1 LNHNV, CDR2 YYDKDF (reference sequence). When the RNA was reverse transcribed, random hexamers were used with an input of roughly 0.5 to 1 ug. TCRdb reprocessed the immunoSEQ multiplex PCR reads with MiXCR, giving one entry per CDR3 protein. This table holds 120,000 to 150,000 distinct CDR3 sequences, approximately 96% found once. Study findings and constraints: It was acknowledged in the study that the number of individuals who were included in its TCR sequencing and HLA analysis was relatively small.

V gene TRBV15 combines with J gene TRBJ2-3, with D maybe TRBD1 (6 bases). Sequenced sample: CD4+ T cells from PBMCs. The sequence derives from a human donor with multiple sclerosis. The CDR3 region is CATNTGLSTDTQYF. Here the CDR3 DNA reads TGTGCCACCAATACAGGGCTAAGCACAGATACGCAGTATTTT. Complete variable domain (other parts from reference TRBV15 and TRBJ2-3): DAMVIQNPRYQVTQFGKPVTLSCSQTLNHNVMYWYQQKSSQAPKLLFHYYDKDFNNEADTPDNFQSRRPNTSFCFLDIRSPGLGDTAMYLCATNTGLSTDTQYFGPGTRLTVL.